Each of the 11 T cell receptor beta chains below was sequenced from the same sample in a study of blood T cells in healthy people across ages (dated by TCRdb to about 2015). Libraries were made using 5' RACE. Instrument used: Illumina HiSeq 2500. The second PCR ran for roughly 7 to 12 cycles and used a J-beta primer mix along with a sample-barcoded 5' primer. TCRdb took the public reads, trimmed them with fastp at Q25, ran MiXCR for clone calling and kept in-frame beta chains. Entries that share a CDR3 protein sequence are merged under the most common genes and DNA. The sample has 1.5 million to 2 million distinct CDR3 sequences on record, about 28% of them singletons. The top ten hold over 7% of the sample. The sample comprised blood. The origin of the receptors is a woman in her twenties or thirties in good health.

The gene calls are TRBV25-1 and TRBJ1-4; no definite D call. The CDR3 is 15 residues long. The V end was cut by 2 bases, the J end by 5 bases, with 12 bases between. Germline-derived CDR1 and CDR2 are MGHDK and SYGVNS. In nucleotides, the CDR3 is TGTGCCAGCAGTGAAATGGTCCGCCTGAATGAAAAACTGTTTTTT. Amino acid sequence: CASSEMVRLNEKLFF. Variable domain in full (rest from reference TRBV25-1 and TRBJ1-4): EADIYQTPRYLVIGTGKKITLECSQTMGHDKMYWYQQDPGMELHLIHYSYGVNSTEKGDLSSESTVSRIRTEHFPLTLESARPSHTSQYLCASSEMVRLNEKLFFGSGTQLSVL.

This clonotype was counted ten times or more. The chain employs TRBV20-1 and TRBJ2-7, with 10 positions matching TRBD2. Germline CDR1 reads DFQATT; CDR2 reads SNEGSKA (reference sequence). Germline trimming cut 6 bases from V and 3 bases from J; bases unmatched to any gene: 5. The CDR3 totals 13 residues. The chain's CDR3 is CSAYGLADYEQYF. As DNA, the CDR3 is TGCAGTGCCTATGGACTAGCGGACTACGAGCAGTACTTC.

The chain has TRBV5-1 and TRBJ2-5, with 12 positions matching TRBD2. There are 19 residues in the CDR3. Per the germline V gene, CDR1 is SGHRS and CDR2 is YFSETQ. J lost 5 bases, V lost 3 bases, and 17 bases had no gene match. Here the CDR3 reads CASSSRRTSGARGGETQYF. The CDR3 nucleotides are TGCGCCAGCAGCTCCCGGAGGACTAGCGGGGCCCGGGGCGGGGAGACCCAGTACTTC.

DNA for the CDR3: TGTGCCAGCGGGACTAGCGTGAGCCCAGATACGCAGTATTTT. As protein: CASGTSVSPDTQYF. The chain employs TRBV12-3 or TRBV12-4 and TRBJ2-3; 10 bases map to TRBD2. With 8 bases clipped from V and 4 bases from J, the junction kept 6 bases outside the gene matches. The CDR3 is 14 residues long.

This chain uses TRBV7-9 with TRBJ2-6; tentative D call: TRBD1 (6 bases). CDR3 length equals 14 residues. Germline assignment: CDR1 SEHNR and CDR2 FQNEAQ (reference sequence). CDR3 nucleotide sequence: TGTGCTAGAGCCGGGACATCTGGGGCCAACGTCCTGACTTTC. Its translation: CARAGTSGANVLTF.

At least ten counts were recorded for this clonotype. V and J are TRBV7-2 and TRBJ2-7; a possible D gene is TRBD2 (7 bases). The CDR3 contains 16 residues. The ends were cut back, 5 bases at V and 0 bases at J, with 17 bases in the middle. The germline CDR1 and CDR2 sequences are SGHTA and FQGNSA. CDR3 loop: CASSPFAGASSYEQYF. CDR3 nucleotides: TGTGCCAGCAGCCCGTTTGCGGGGGCAAGCTCCTACGAGCAGTACTTC.

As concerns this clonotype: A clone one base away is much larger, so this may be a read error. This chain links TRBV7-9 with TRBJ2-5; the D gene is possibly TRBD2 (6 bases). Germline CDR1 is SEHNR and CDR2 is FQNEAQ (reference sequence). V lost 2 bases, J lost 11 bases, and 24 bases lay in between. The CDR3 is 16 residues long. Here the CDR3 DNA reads TGTGCCAGCAGCTTATCGGGCGGGGCCTCCTACAATGAGCAGTACTTC. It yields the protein CASSLSGGASYNEQYF.

The CDR3 protein is CASSYYGRGRETQYF. CDR3 bases: TGTGCCAGCAGTTACTACGGCAGGGGGAGGGAGACCCAGTACTTC. J is TRBJ2-5 and V is TRBV6-6; a possible D gene is TRBD1 (7 bases). The CDR3 length is 15 residues. V lost 1 base, J lost 5 bases, and 14 bases lay in between. Germline-derived CDR1 and CDR2 are MNHNY and SVGAGI (reference sequence).

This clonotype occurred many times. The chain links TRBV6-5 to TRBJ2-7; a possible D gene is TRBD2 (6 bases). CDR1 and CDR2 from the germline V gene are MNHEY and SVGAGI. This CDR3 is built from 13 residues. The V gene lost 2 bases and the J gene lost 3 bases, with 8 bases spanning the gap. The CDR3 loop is CASSYRRDYEQYF. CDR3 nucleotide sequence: TGTGCCAGCAGTTACAGGAGGGACTACGAGCAGTACTTC.

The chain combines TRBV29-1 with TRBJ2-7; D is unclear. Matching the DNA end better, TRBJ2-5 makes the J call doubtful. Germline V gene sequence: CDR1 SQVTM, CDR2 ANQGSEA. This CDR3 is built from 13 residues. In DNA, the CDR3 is TGCAGCGTTGAGGCCCGGAGCCGGGAGACCCAGTACTTC. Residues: CSVEARSRETQYF.

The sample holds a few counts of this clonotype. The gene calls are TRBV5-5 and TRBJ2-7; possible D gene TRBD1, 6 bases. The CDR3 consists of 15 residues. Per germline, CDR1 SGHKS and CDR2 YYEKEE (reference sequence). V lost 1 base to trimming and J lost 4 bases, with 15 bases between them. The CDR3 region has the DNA TGTGCCAGCAGCTTGAGGCAGACAGGCGGATACGAGCAGTACTTC. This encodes CASSLRQTGGYEQYF.